This entry describes one T cell receptor beta chain. V trimming: 7 bases; J trimming: 3 bases; junction bases outside the gene matches: 4. The length of the CDR3 is 13 residues. In germline, CDR1 is KGHDR, CDR2 SFDVKD. The data derive from a study of blood T cell repertoires in COVID-19. The protocol was immunoSEQ multiplex PCR, while the TCRdb copy is restricted to in-frame clones and leaves out a portion. The sample lists 300,000 or so clones; 85% to 90% were seen once. The sequenced sample consisted of PBMCs or T cells enriched from blood (not recorded which). This sequence originates from a woman between 18 and 30 years old who had recovered from COVID-19. This rearrangement joins TRBV24-1 to TRBJ1-2, with 7 nucleotides matching TRBD1. Here the CDR3 reads CATSPTGDYGYTF. Here the CDR3 DNA reads TGTGCCACCAGCCCAACAGGGGACTATGGCTACACCTTC.